This record looks at one T cell receptor beta chain sequence and its context. Its antigen remains undetermined. One base away there is no much larger clone; base qualities are not given. V is pruned by 11 bases and J by 6 bases, leaving 4 bases of the junction without a gene match. The CDR3 has 12 amino acids, counting the end cysteine and phenylalanine. Only CDR3 DNA remains: 36 bases, in frame from the first base. From the germline V gene, CDR1 is MNHEY and CDR2 is SVGAGI. This sample was included in a study of PD-1 blockade in classical Hodgkin lymphoma (dated by TCRdb to 2020 to 2021). About the investigation overall: Nivolumab dosing was 3 mg/kg intravenously every 2 weeks, continuing until either disease progression or unacceptable toxicity. A peripheral blood immune signature of response to PD-1 blockade in classical Hodgkin lymphoma was defined using TCR beta sequencing and CyTOF.

This specimen's time point label, interpreted: cycle 2 day 1 (C2D1) of nivolumab. Relapse after autologous stem cell transplantation had occurred in all trial patients, and cohorts A, B and C were distinguished by prior brentuximab vedotin exposure. A total of 50 to 70 patients with relapsed/refractory classical Hodgkin lymphoma made up the trial cohort, and each patient's best overall response was complete response, partial response or progressive disease. Trial patients were treated with single-agent nivolumab in the multi-cohort phase II CheckMate 205 trial. An independent review committee assessed best overall response by applying the 2007 International Working Group response criteria. Trial PBMCs were collected immediately before nivolumab initiation (C1D1) and during therapy at cycle 2 day 1 and cycle 4 day 1. Peripheral blood was collected in 8 mL Vacutainer Cell Preparation Tubes, from which PBMCs were isolated by centrifugation and then cryopreserved.

The study at large found these results: The study was limited to a single clinical trial cohort, and causes of repertoire differences, possibly disease activity or prior therapy, remained undefined. Patients starting nivolumab less than 1 year after ASCT had lower diversity and were excluded from later analyses to avoid confounding by immune reconstitution. Trial patients with a complete response had baseline diversity similar to that of newly diagnosed patients, while partial responders and progressors had significantly lower diversity. Baseline TCR diversity was reported to be lower in newly diagnosed patients than in healthy donors and to be lower still in relapsed/refractory patients. A significant rise by C4D1 was seen in CD4+ but not CD8+ TCR diversity (p=0.0027 vs p=0.16), with the rise being most apparent in complete responders (p=0.02).

Genomic DNA was isolated using the Qiagen DNeasy kit from unsorted PBMCs as well as from negatively selected CD4+ and CD8+ fractions. TCR beta CDR3 regions were amplified by immunoSEQ multiplex PCR using primers annealing to V and J segments. A synthetic immune receptor repertoire was used to minimize amplification bias, and any residual bias was removed computationally once sequencing was done. Processing in the source paper ran as follows. Custom Python scripts were used to quantify repertoire diversity as the Shannon entropy index. Unsorted, CD4+ and CD8+ repertoires were analyzed separately, except in combined analyses where CD4+ and CD8+ sequences were merged in silico. A clone was considered expanded if an increase in frequency of at least 2-fold after treatment relative to C1D1 was found, and a pseudocount of 0.5 was applied to clones undetected at baseline. Singleton clones were defined as clones with 0 or 1 copy at C1D1, and non-singleton clones were defined as clones with 2 or more copies. By matching protein sequences in sorted samples from the same patient, clones expanded in unsorted samples were annotated as CD4+, CD8+ or unknown. Diversity changes from C1D1 to C4D1 were tested in paired samples using Wilcoxon tests. What TCRdb holds here is the immuneACCESS table cut down to in-frame rearrangements. Part of the clones is not present; checked against another copy, under half of the missing clones reflect an unresolved V gene, and the others are unexplained. D and trimming come from the DNA, and the V and J calls and clone size come from that table. The sample table lists some 150,000 clones, approximately 80% of them with a count of one. About 9% of the sample goes to the ten largest clones.

The sequence is built from TRBV6-5 and TRBJ1-5, with 10 central nucleotides matching TRBD1. This TCR came from a human donor with classical Hodgkin lymphoma. This specimen consisted of peripheral blood mononuclear cells (PBMCs), obtained before the second cycle of nivolumab. In nucleotides, the sequence is TGTGCCGCGCGGGACAGGGGTCAGCCCCAGCATTTT. Its protein is CAARDRGQPQHF.